Listed below are T cell receptor beta chains from one sample, sequenced in a study of blood T cell repertoires in COVID-19. Sequenced by immunoSEQ multiplex PCR; TCRdb stores in-frame clones only, minus some. The sample has approximately 120,000 clones, around 86% seen once. Sample: peripheral blood. All receptors derive from an elderly woman with acute or convalescent COVID-19. The CDR3 runs from the conserved cysteine through the conserved F or W. D genes are given only for firm matches. A clone size is listed for some rows: how often the clone was seen (once, few, many), or a class if it is expanded.

>TRBJ2-3|TRBD1|.|TRBV5-1|14
TGCGCCAGCAGCTCGGGACAGCCGGAGGATACGCAGTATTTT
CASSSGQPEDTQYF
>TRBJ2-2|TRBD1|.|TRBV7-2|17
TGTGCCAGCAGCTTAAACCGGGACAGGGGGCTTGTCGGGGAGCTGTTTTTT
CASSLNRDRGLVGELFF
>TRBJ1-1|.|.|TRBV20-1|11
TGCAGTGCAGAGAGGAACACTGAAGCTTTCTTT
CSAERNTEAFF
>TRBJ2-2|.|.|TRBV2|15
TGTGCCAGCAGTGAACGGTCCCTGGGCTCCGGGGAGCTGTTTTTT
CASSERSLGSGELFF
>TRBJ1-2|.|.|TRBV2|14
TGTGCCAGCTACCCAGGGGTTACTAGCTATGGCTACACCTTC
CASYPGVTSYGYTF
>TRBJ2-7|.|.|TRBV9|12
TGTGCCAGCAGCCCGGGGAACTACGAGCAGTACTTC
CASSPGNYEQYF
>TRBJ1-1|.|once|TRBV5-6|14
TGTGCCAGCAGCTCGGGGAACAGAGCCATGGAAGCTTTCTTT
CASSSGNRAMEAFF
>TRBJ2-7|TRBD1|few|TRBV19|13
TGTGCCAGCGCCGGGGCAGGGGGCCACGAGCAGTACTTC
CASAGAGGHEQYF
>TRBJ2-3|TRBD2|.|TRBV5-1|15
TGCGCCAGCAGCTTAAATTTAGCGGGGGGAGGAACGCAGTATTTT
CASSLNLAGGGTQYF
>TRBJ1-4|TRBD1|.|TRBV18|18
TGTGCCAGCTCACCCCGGGACAGGGTTTCGGGCAATAATGAAAAACTGTTTTTT
CASSPRDRVSGNNEKLFF
>TRBJ1-3|.|.|TRBV28|14
TGTGCCAGCAGTCAGCCGGGATCTGGAAACACCATATATTTT
CASSQPGSGNTIYF
>TRBJ1-3|.|.|TRBV19|20
TGTGCCAGTAGTATCTTCGTCACAGGGAGCACCCCTACCTCTGGAAACACCATATATTTT
CASSIFVTGSTPTSGNTIYF
>TRBJ1-1|.|.|TRBV27|12
TGTGCCAGCAGTTCGACAGGTACTGAAGCTTTCTTT
CASSSTGTEAFF
>TRBJ1-2|.|once|TRBV12-1|15
TGTGCCAGCAGCTTTTGCAGAGGACAGGGAAGAGGCTACACCTTC
CASSFCRGQGRGYTF
>TRBJ1-2|.|.|TRBV3-1/TRBV3-2|14
TGTGCCAGCAGCCGGCTACAGAACAACCATGGCTACACCTTC
CASSRLQNNHGYTF
>TRBJ2-5|.|.|TRBV18|17
TGTGCCAGCTCACCTGGTAACTTAAGGCAGGGCGGAGAGACCCAGTACTTC
CASSPGNLRQGGETQYF
>TRBJ1-3|.|.|TRBV6-5|15
TGTGCCAGCAGTTCTTGGACACGGAATATAAACACCATATATTTT
CASSSWTRNINTIYF
>TRBJ2-7|TRBD1|.|TRBV18|11
TGTGCCACCAAGGGGGCTCGGGAGCAGTACTTC
CATKGAREQYF
>TRBJ1-2|TRBD1|.|TRBV9|13
TGTGCCAGCAGCGTAGCTCAGGGGGACGGCTACACCTTC
CASSVAQGDGYTF
>TRBJ2-1|.|few|TRBV19|17
TGTGCCAGTAGTATCACGGCAGGGCCGAGCTCCTACAATGAGCAGTTCTTC
CASSITAGPSSYNEQFF
>TRBJ2-1|TRBD1|.|TRBV5-8|15
TGTGCCAGCAGCGCGTGGGGACAGGGCTTGGATGAGCAGTTCTTC
CASSAWGQGLDEQFF
>TRBJ1-3|.|.|TRBV7-2|16
TGTGCCAGCAGCCTCTTTCCTACAGGATTAGGAAACACCATATATTTT
CASSLFPTGLGNTIYF
>TRBJ1-6|TRBD1|.|TRBV6-5|16
TGTGCCAGCAGTTTCACAGGGGGCGTGCTGGGGTCACCCCTCCACTTT
CASSFTGGVLGSPLHF
>TRBJ2-5|TRBD2|.|TRBV7-9|17
TGTGCCAGCAGCTTAGGACTAGCGGGGGGATCACAAGAGACCCAGTACTTC
CASSLGLAGGSQETQYF
>TRBJ1-2|.|once|TRBV6-5|15
TGTGCCAGCAGTTACTCTGTGGGGGCAGGGAATGGCTACACCTTC
CASSYSVGAGNGYTF
>TRBJ1-5|TRBD1|.|TRBV4-1|15
TGCGCCAGCAGCCAAACAACAGGGGGATATCAGCCCCAGCATTTT
CASSQTTGGYQPQHF
>TRBJ1-2|TRBD1|.|TRBV7-9|14
TGTGCCAGCAGCTCGCCCCGACAGGGGTTTGGCTACACCTTC
CASSSPRQGFGYTF
>TRBJ2-5|.|.|TRBV5-1|16
TGCGCCAGCAGCTTGGGGGCCCAAGGTGCGCAAGAGACCCAGTACTTC
CASSLGAQGAQETQYF
>TRBJ2-3|TRBD1|once|TRBV5-1|15
TGCGCCAGCAGCCCGCAAGGGGGCAAAGATGGTACGCAGTATTTT
CASSPQGGKDGTQYF
>TRBJ1-6|.|.|TRBV9|14
TGTGCCAGCAGCGCAGGCGCAGAAAATTCACCCCTCCACTTT
CASSAGAENSPLHF
>TRBJ1-1|.|.|TRBV5-4|15
TGTGCCAGCAGCCCGGGAGGTCGGAGAAATTTTGAAGCTTTCTTT
CASSPGGRRNFEAFF
>TRBJ2-2|.|.|TRBV6-1|16
TGTGCCAGCAGTGACGGTCACGGGAGAGGAACCGGGGAGCTGTTTTTT
CASSDGHGRGTGELFF
>TRBJ1-1|.|few|TRBV7-6|17
TGTGCCAGCAGAGAAGCGGTCTTTAGGCAGCTGAACACTGAAGCTTTCTTT
CASREAVFRQLNTEAFF
>TRBJ2-5|TRBD2|.|TRBV6-2/TRBV6-3|19
TGTGCCAGCAGTTTTCCCCAGGCTCTAGCGGGGGGCCCATGGGGGACCCAGTACTTC
CASSFPQALAGGPWGTQYF
>TRBJ1-2|.|.|TRBV6-2/TRBV6-3|12
TGTGCCAGCAGTTACTCGCGGTATGGCTACACCTTC
CASSYSRYGYTF
>TRBJ2-1|TRBD2|.|TRBV4-2|18
TGTGCCAGCAGCCGAGATTCAACTAGCGGGGGGCAACTCAATGAGCAGTTCTTC
CASSRDSTSGGQLNEQFF
>TRBJ2-5|TRBD2|once|TRBV4-2|17
TGTGCCAGCAGCCAAGACCGGGGGGTTGGACTGGGAGAGACCCAGTACTTC
CASSQDRGVGLGETQYF
>TRBJ1-2|TRBD1|.|TRBV19|14
TGTGCCAGTAGTGTTCGACAGGGACGTGCTGGCTACACCTTC
CASSVRQGRAGYTF
>TRBJ2-7|TRBD1|.|TRBV6-2/TRBV6-3|14
TGTGCCAGCAGTACCGCTACAGGGGCCTACGAGCAGTACTTC
CASSTATGAYEQYF
>TRBJ1-6|.|few|TRBV3-1/TRBV3-2|14
TGTGCCAGCAGCCTGGCAACGCAGAATTCACCCCTCCACTTT
CASSLATQNSPLHF
>TRBJ1-5|TRBD1|.|TRBV6-6|14
TGTGCCAGCAGTTCACAGGGGGCGAATCAGCCCCAGCATTTT
CASSSQGANQPQHF
>TRBJ2-2|TRBD1|.|TRBV9|16
TGTGCCAGCAGCGCAACGACAGGGAGCAACACCGGGGAGCTGTTTTTT
CASSATTGSNTGELFF
>TRBJ1-6|.|.|TRBV14|17
TGTGCCAGCAGCCAAGGGCAGGCCATCTCCTATAATTCACCCCTCCACTTT
CASSQGQAISYNSPLHF
>TRBJ2-5|TRBD2|.|TRBV28|19
TGTGCCAGCAGTTCTGCCCACCCCGGACTAGCGGGGAGCCAAGAGACCCAGTACTTC
CASSSAHPGLAGSQETQYF
>TRBJ2-1|.|once|TRBV5-4|13
TGTGCCAGCAGCTTACGGATGGAGAATGAGCAGTTCTTC
CASSLRMENEQFF
>TRBJ2-5|.|.|TRBV28|13
TGTGCCAGCAGCCCGACAGGTCTGGAGACCCAGTACTTC
CASSPTGLETQYF
>TRBJ1-5|.|.|TRBV11-2|15
TGTGCCAGCAGCTTTTCCGGGACAAACAATCAGCCCCAGCATTTT
CASSFSGTNNQPQHF
>TRBJ2-3|.|once|TRBV28|21
TGTGCCAGCAGTTTAACGGATTTCTCCTCGAGAACAGGGAGTGACCTTTATACGCAGTATTTT
CASSLTDFSSRTGSDLYTQYF
>TRBJ1-6|.|.|TRBV27|15
TGTGCCAGCAGTTCCCGGGGGGCTTATAATTCACCCCTCCACTTT
CASSSRGAYNSPLHF
>TRBJ1-6|.|.|TRBV19|16
TGTGCCAGTAGTATAGATCGGAACAGAAATAATTCACCCCTCCACTTT
CASSIDRNRNNSPLHF
>TRBJ1-1|TRBD1|.|TRBV5-4|13
TGTGCCAGCAGCACTGGACAGGGGGTGGAAGCTTTCTTT
CASSTGQGVEAFF
>TRBJ1-4|.|.|TRBV4-2|15
TGTGCCAGCAGCCAAGTCCGGGTTGGTGTGGAAAAACTGTTTTTT
CASSQVRVGVEKLFF
>TRBJ1-2|.|.|TRBV21-1|14
TGTGCCAGCAGCAAACAGGGCCTCGGCTATGGCTACACCTTC
CASSKQGLGYGYTF
>TRBJ1-2|.|once|TRBV28|12
TGTGCCAGCTCTACCGCCCTGGGCGGCTACACCTTC
CASSTALGGYTF
>TRBJ1-2|.|.|TRBV5-1|13
TGCGCCAGCAGCTCCGACAAGGTCTATGGCTACACCTTC
CASSSDKVYGYTF